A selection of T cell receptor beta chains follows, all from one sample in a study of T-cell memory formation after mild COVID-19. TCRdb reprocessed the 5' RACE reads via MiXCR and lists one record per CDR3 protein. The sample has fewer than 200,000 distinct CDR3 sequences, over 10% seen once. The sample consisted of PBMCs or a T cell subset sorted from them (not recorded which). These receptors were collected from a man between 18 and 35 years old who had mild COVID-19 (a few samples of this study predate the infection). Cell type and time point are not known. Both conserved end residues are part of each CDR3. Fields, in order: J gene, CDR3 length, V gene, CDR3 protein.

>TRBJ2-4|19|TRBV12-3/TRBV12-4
CASSYSIVKGPLAKNIQYF
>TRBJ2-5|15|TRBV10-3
CAISAVDRGSETQYF
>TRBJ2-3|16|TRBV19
CASSGDFSGYSDTQYF
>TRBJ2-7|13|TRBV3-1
CASSQRTGYEQYF
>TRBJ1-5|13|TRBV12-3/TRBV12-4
CATQGSADQPQHF
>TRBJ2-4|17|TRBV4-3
CASSQETVPKAKNIQYF
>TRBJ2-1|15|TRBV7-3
CASSFTYRGDNEQFF
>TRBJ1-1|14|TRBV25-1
CASSKGGMNTEAFF
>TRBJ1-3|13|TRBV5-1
CASSPGPGNTIYF
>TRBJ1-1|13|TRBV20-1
CSARGDMNTEAFF
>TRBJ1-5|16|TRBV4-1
CASSHLDRGSGQPQHF
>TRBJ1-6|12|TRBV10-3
CAIRERNSPLHF
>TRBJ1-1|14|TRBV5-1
CASSRDTMNTEAFF
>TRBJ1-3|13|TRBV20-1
CSARPQGGNTIYF
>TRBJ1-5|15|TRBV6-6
CASSYQEGGNQPQHF
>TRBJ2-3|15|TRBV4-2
CASSRGLAGEDTQYF
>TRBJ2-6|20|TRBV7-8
CASSLAPGLAGTAGANVLTF
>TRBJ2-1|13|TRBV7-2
CASSLDSIEEQFF
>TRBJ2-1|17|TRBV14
CASSYITGGRYNNEQFF
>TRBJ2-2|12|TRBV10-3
CAISESARELFF
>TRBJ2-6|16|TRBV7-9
CASSPGHRSGANVLTF
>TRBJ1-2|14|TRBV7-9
CASSPRQGSYGYTF
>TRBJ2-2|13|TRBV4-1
CASSQTGLGELFF
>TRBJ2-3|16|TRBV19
CASSVLAGGRTDTQYF
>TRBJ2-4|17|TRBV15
CATSRELTLIAKNIQYF
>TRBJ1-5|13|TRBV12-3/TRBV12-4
CASRTAGNQPQHF
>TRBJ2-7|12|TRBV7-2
CASSLQGMEQYF
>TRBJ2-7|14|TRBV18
CASSPMDSLYEQYF
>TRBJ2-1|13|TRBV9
CASSVAGTLEQFF
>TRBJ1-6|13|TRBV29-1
CSVAQGSNSPLHF
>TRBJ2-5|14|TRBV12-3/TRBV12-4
CASSSPGQTETQYF
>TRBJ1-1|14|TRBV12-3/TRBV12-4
CASKGGHMNTEAFF
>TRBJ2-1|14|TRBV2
CASGGLAGGNEQFF